The next 4 T cell receptor beta chains were all read from a single sample in a study of blood T cell repertoires in COVID-19. Produced via immunoSEQ multiplex PCR; TCRdb's table is partial and in-frame only. Of approximately 85,000 clones in the sample, 87% were seen once. Sequencing was done on a sample of peripheral blood. The receptors derive from a woman in her forties or fifties with active or convalescent COVID-19.

The chain carries TRBV7-2 and TRBJ1-2; a possible D gene is TRBD1 (6 bases). Trimming took off 3 bases at V and 2 bases at J, with 16 bases between the two ends. Germline V gives CDR1 SGHTA, CDR2 FQGNSA. The CDR3 is 16 residues long. The CDR3 nucleotides are TGTGCCAGCAGCTTGATTATCGGGACAAAGAACTATGGCTACACCTTC. Translating it yields CASSLIIGTKNYGYTF. Full variable domain (outside the CDR3, taken from reference TRBV7-2 and TRBJ1-2): GAGVSQSPSNKVTEKGKDVELRCDPISGHTALYWYRQSLGQGLEFLIYFQGNSAPDKSGLPSDRFSAERTGGSVSTLTIQRTQQEDSAVYLCASSLIIGTKNYGYTFGSGTRLTVV.

The gene calls are TRBV5-6 and TRBJ1-1, with 7 bases that match TRBD1. The germline V gene encodes CDR1 SGHDT and CDR2 YYEEEE. V was clipped by 4 bases and J by 6 bases; unmatched bases: 6. This CDR3 comprises 13 residues. CDR3 region: CASSPGTDPEAFF. The CDR3 nucleotides read TGTGCCAGCAGCCCGGGGACAGATCCTGAAGCTTTCTTT.

V gene TRBV5-1 combines with J gene TRBJ2-3; D perhaps matches TRBD2 (6 bases). CDR3 length equals 14 residues. CDR1 is SGHRS and CDR2 is YFSETQ in the germline V gene. With 3 bases removed from V and 6 bases from J, the gap between germline ends came to 14 bases. CDR3 loop: CASSSPRGLDTQYF. DNA for the CDR3: TGCGCCAGCAGCTCTCCTCGGGGACTGGATACGCAGTATTTT.

The CDR3 DNA reads as TGTGCCAGCAGCCTAAGCGGGGGGCGATACAATGAGCAGTTCTTC. Protein sequence: CASSLSGGRYNEQFF. The V call is TRBV7-8, the J call TRBJ2-1; TRBD2 agrees at 9 bases. Germline V gives CDR1 SGHVS, CDR2 FQNEAQ. The CDR3 has 15 residues. Trimming removed 5 bases from V and 4 bases from J; junction bases left unmatched: 6.